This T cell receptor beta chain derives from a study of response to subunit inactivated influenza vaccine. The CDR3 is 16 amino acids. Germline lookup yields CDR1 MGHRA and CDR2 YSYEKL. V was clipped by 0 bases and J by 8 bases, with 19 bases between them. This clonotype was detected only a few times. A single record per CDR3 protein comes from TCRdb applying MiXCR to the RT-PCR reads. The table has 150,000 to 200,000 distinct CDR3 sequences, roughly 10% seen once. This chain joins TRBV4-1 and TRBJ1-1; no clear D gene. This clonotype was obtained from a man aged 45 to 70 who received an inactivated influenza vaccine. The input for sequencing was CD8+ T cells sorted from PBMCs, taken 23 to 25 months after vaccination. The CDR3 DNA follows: TGCGCCAGCAGCCAAGAAAGGGTGGAGTTTCCAGACGAAGCTTTCTTT. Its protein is CASSQERVEFPDEAFF.